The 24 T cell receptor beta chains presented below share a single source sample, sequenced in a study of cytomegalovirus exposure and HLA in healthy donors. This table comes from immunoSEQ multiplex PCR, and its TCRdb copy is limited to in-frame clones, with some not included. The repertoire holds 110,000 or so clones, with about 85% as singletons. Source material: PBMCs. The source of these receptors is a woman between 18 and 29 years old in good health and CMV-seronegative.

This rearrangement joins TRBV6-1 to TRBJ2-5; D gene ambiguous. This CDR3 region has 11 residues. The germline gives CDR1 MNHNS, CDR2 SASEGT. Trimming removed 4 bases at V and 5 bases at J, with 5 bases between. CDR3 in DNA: TGTGCCAGCAGTGCCCTGGAGACCCAGTACTTC. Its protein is CASSALETQYF.

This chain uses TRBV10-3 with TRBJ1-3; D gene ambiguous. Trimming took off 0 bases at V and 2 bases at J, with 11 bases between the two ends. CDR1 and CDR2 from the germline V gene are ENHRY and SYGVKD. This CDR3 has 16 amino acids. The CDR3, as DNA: TGTGCCATCAGTGAGTCGCCGGGGAATCCTGGAAACACCATATATTTT. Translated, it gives CAISESPGNPGNTIYF.

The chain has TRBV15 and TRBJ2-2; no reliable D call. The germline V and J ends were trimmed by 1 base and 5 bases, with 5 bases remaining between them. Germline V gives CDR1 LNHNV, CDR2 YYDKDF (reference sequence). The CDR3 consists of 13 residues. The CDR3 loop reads CATSRGDTGELFF. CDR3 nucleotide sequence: TGTGCCACCAGCAGAGGAGATACCGGGGAGCTGTTTTTT.

CDR3 DNA: TGCGCCAGCAGCTTGGGACAGGTATCCTCTGGGGCCAACGTCCTGACTTTC. It yields the protein CASSLGQVSSGANVLTF. The chain combines TRBV5-1 with TRBJ2-6; the D gene is possibly TRBD1 (6 bases). CDR1 and CDR2 from the germline V gene are SGHRS and YFSETQ. CDR3 size: 17 residues. Trimming cost V 0 bases and J 0 bases, with 10 bases left between them. Based on the CDR3 plus reference TRBV5-1 and TRBJ2-6, the full variable domain is KAGVTQTPRYLIKTRGQQVTLSCSPISGHRSVSWYQQTPGQGLQFLFEYFSETQRNKGNFPGRFSGRQFSNSRSEMNVSTLELGDSALYLCASSLGQVSSGANVLTFGAGSRLTVL.

The CDR3: CASTWRGPNQPQHF. The CDR3 DNA reads as TGTGCCAGCACCTGGAGAGGCCCCAATCAGCCCCAGCATTTT. The chain combines TRBV28 with TRBJ1-5, with D unclear. CDR3 length: 14 amino acids. Looked up from germline, CDR1 is MDHEN and CDR2 is SYDVKM. V gave up 7 bases and J gave up 3 bases, with 13 bases separating them. Variable domain in full (rest from reference TRBV28 and TRBJ1-5): DVKVTQSSRYLVKRTGEKVFLECVQDMDHENMFWYRQDPGLGLRLIYFSYDVKMKEKGDIPEGYSVSREKKERFSLILESASTNQTSMYLCASTWRGPNQPQHFGDGTRLSIL.

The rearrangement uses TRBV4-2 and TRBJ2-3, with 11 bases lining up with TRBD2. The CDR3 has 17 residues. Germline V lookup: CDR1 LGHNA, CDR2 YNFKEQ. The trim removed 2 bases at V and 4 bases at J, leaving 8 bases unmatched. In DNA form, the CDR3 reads TGTGCCAGCAGCCAACTCGGACTAGCGGGTACCCCAGATACGCAGTATTTT. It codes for CASSQLGLAGTPDTQYF.

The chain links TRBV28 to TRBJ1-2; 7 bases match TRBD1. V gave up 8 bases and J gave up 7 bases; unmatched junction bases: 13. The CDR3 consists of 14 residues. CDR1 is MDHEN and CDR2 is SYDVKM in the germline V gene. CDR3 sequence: CASDKPGGPLGYTF. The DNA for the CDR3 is TGTGCCAGCGACAAACCAGGGGGGCCTCTTGGCTACACCTTC.

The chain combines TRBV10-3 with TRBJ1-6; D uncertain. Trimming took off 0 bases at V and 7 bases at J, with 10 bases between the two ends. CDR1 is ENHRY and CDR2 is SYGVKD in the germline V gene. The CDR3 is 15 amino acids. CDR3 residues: CAISESAGANSPLHF. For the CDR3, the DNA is TGTGCCATCAGTGAGTCTGCCGGAGCAAATTCACCCCTCCACTTT.

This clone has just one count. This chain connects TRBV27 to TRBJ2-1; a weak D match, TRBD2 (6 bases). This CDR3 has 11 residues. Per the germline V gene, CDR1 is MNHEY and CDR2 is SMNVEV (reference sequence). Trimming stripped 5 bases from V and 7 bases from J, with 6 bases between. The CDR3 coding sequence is TGTGCCAGCAGTCGGGGGAATGAGCAGTTCTTC. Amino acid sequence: CASSRGNEQFF.

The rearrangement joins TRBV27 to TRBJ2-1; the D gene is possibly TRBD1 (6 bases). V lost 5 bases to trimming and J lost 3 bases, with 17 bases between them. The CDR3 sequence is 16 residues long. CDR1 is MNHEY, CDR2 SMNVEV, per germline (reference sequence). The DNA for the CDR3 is TGTGCCAGCAGTGAAAGCCGGGACAAAAGCTACAATGAGCAGTTCTTC. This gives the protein CASSESRDKSYNEQFF.

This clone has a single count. The CDR3 region is CASSGVNTDTQYF. The CDR3 nucleotides are TGTGCCAGCAGCGGGGTAAACACAGATACGCAGTATTTT. The chain uses TRBV28 and TRBJ2-3; D possibly corresponds to TRBD2 (5 bases). V gave up 6 bases and J gave up 2 bases, with 9 bases separating them. Germline V gene lookup returns CDR1 MDHEN and CDR2 SYDVKM. The CDR3 is 13 residues long.

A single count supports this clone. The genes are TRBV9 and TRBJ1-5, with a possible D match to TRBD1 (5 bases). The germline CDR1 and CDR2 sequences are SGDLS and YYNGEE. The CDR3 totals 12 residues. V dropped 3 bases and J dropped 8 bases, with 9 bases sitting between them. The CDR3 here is CASSEGGEPQHF. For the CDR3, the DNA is TGTGCCAGCAGCGAGGGAGGGGAGCCCCAGCATTTT.

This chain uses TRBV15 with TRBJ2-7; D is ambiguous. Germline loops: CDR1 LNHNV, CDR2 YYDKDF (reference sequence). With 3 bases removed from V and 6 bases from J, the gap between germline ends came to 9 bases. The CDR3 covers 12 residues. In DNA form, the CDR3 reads TGTGCCACCAGCAGGGCCCCGCCCGAGCAGTACTTC. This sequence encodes CATSRAPPEQYF.

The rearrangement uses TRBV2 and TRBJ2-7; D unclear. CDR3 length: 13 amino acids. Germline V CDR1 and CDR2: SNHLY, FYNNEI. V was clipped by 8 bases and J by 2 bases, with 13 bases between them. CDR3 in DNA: TGTGCCAGCTGTCCCGACCTAGCCTACGAGCAGTACTTC. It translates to CASCPDLAYEQYF.

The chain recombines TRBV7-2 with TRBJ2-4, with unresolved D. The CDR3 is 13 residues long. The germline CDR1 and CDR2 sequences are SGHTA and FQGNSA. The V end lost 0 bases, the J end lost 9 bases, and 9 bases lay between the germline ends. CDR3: CASSLAGSGIQYF. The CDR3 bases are TGTGCCAGCAGCTTAGCGGGCTCAGGCATTCAGTACTTC.

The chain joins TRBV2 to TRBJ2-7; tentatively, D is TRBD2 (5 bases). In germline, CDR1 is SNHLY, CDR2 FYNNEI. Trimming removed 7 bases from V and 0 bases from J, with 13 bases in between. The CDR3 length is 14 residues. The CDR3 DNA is TGTGCCAGCACCCCACATGGGAGCTCCTACGAGCAGTACTTC. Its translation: CASTPHGSSYEQYF.

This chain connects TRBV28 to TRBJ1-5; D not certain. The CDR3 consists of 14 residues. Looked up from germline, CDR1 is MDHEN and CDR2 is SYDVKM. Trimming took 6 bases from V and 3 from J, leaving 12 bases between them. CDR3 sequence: CASRRGIVNQPQHF. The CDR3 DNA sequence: TGTGCCAGCAGAAGAGGTATAGTCAATCAGCCCCAGCATTTT.

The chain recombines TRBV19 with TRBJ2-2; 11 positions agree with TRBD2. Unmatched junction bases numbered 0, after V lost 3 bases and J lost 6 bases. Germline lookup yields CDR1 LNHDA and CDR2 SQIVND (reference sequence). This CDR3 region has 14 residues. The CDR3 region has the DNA TGTGCCAGTAGTATGGGACTAGCGGCCGGGGAGCTGTTTTTT. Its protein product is CASSMGLAAGELFF. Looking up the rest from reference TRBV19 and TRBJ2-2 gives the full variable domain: DGGITQSPKYLFRKEGQNVTLSCEQNLNHDAMYWYRQDPGQGLRLIYYSQIVNDFQKGDIAEGYSVSREKKESFPLTVTSAQKNPTAFYLCASSMGLAAGELFFGEGSRLTVL.

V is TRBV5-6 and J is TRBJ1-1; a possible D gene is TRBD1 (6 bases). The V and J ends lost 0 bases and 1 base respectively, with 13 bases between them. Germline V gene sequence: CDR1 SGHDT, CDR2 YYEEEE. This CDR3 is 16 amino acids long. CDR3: CASSLAGVGRNTEAFF. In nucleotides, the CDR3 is TGTGCCAGCAGCTTGGCAGGGGTGGGCCGGAACACTGAAGCTTTCTTT.

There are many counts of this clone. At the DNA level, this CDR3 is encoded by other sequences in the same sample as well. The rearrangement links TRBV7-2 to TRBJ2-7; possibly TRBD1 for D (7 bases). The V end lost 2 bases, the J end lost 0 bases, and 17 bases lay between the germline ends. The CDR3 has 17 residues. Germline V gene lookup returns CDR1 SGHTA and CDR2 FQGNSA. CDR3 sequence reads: CASSLLRGQRNSYEQYF. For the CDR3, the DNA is TGTGCCAGCAGCTTATTGCGGGGACAGCGAAACTCCTACGAGCAGTACTTC.

The CDR3 reads CASSLDPSNQPQHF. The CDR3 DNA reads TGTGCCAGCAGCTTAGATCCAAGCAATCAGCCCCAGCATTTT. The V call is TRBV11-2, the J call TRBJ1-5; D remains ambiguous. The CDR3 has 14 residues. The germline V gene has CDR1 SGHAT and CDR2 FQNNGV. V lost 0 bases and J lost 1, with 4 bases in between.

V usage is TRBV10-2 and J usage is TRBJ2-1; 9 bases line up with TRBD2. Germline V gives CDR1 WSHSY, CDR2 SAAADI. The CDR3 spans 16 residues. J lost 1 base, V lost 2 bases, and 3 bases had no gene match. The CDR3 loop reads CASSEPSGESYNEQFF. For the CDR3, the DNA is TGCGCCAGCAGTGAGCCTAGCGGGGAATCCTACAATGAGCAGTTCTTC.

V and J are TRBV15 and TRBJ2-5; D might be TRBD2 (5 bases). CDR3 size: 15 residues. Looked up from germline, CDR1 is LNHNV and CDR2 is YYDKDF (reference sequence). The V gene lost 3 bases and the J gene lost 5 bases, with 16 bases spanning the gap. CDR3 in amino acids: CATSREDGWSETQYF. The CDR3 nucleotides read TGTGCCACCAGCAGGGAGGACGGTTGGAGCGAGACCCAGTACTTC.

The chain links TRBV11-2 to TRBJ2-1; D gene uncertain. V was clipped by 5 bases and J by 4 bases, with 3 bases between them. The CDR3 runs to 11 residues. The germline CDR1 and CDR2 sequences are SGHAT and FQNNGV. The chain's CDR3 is CASSPYNEQFF. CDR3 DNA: TGTGCCAGCAGCCCTTACAATGAGCAGTTCTTC.